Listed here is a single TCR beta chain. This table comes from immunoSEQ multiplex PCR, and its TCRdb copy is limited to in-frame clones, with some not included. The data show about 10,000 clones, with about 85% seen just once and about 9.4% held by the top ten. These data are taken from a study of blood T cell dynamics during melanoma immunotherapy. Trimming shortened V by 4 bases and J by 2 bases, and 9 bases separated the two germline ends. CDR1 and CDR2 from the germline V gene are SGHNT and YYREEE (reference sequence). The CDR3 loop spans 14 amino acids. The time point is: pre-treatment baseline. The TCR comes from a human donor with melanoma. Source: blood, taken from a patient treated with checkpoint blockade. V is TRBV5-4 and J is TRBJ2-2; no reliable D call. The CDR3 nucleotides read TGTGCCAGCAGCCTTGCACAAAACACCGGGGAGCTGTTTTTT. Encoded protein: CASSLAQNTGELFF.